The rows below give T cell receptor beta chains drawn from one sample of a study of CD8 T cells in ankylosing spondylitis. TCRdb re-called the 5' RACE reads through MiXCR, storing one row per CDR3 protein. The data contain about 540,000 distinct CDR3 sequences, approximately 11% of them singletons. The sample taken for sequencing was blood, either unsorted or a sorted T cell fraction (not recorded which). These receptors were obtained from a male donor with ankylosing spondylitis. The CDR3 runs from the conserved cysteine through the conserved F or W. A D gene is named only where the DNA matches it firmly. Clone size is shown for a subset of rows, as once, few, many or a class of expanded clone.

CDR3aa	CDR3nt	j_gene	v_gene	abundance	d_gene	len
CASSQDRRTGGEVDTQYF	TGCGCCAGCAGCCAAGATCGGCGGACAGGGGGCGAAGTGGATACGCAGTATTTT	TRBJ2-3	TRBV4-1	-	TRBD1	18
CASGGSGSYNEQFF	TGTGCCAGCGGGGGTAGCGGGAGCTACAATGAGCAGTTCTTC	TRBJ2-1	TRBV4-2	many	TRBD2	14
CASSPTGTAYNEQFF	TGTGCCAGCAGCCCCACCGGGACAGCTTACAATGAGCAGTTCTTC	TRBJ2-1	TRBV7-2	many	TRBD1	15
CASRNTGGVDGYTF	TGCGCCAGCAGAAATACAGGGGGCGTGGATGGCTACACCTTC	TRBJ1-2	TRBV5-1	few	TRBD1	14
CATSSGRAADTQYF	TGTGCCACCAGTTCGGGTAGAGCGGCAGATACGCAGTATTTT	TRBJ2-3	TRBV15	-	-	14
CASRDRTQPQHF	TGTGCCAGCCGGGACAGAACTCAGCCCCAGCATTTT	TRBJ1-5	TRBV19	many	TRBD1	12
CASSLNGNLQGQFF	TGTGCCAGCAGTTTAAACGGGAATCTACAGGGGCAGTTCTTC	TRBJ2-1	TRBV12-3/TRBV12-4	many	-	14
CASSRDSGAAIYF	TGTGCCAGCAGCCGGGACTCCGGTGCGGCCATATATTTT	TRBJ1-3	TRBV12-3/TRBV12-4	many	-	13
CASSPIAGPYEQYF	TGTGCCAGCAGTCCCATAGCGGGGCCCTACGAGCAGTACTTC	TRBJ2-7	TRBV27	few	TRBD2	14
CASSVPAGVDNEQFF	TGTGCCAGCAGCGTACCAGCGGGAGTAGACAATGAGCAGTTCTTC	TRBJ2-1	TRBV9	few	TRBD2	15
CASSLRGQGAYGYTF	TGTGCCAGCAGCCTCCGAGGACAGGGGGCTTATGGCTACACCTTC	TRBJ1-2	TRBV6-1	-	TRBD1	15
CSARGLDTQYF	TGCAGTGCTAGGGGACTTGATACGCAGTATTTT	TRBJ2-3	TRBV20-1	few	-	11
CASSQARGYGYTF	TGTGCCAGCAGCCAAGCCAGGGGTTATGGCTACACCTTC	TRBJ1-2	TRBV3-1	few	-	13
CASTYFLTDTQYF	TGTGCCAGCACCTACTTCCTCACAGATACGCAGTATTTT	TRBJ2-3	TRBV2	-	-	13
CASFTGGRVTGELFF	TGTGCCAGCTTTACCGGGGGAAGGGTCACCGGGGAGCTGTTTTTT	TRBJ2-2	TRBV2	-	-	15
CASSDPRVLNEQFF	TGTGCCAGCAGCGACCCTAGGGTTCTCAATGAGCAGTTCTTC	TRBJ2-1	TRBV11-2	-	-	14
CASSLLWAGGLQPQHF	TGTGCCAGCAGCCTACTATGGGCAGGGGGTCTGCAGCCCCAGCATTTT	TRBJ1-5	TRBV28	-	TRBD1	16
CATSIGLNTGELFF	TGTGCCACCAGCATCGGACTGAACACCGGGGAGCTGTTTTTT	TRBJ2-2	TRBV15	few	-	14
CSVEEVDTQYF	TGCAGCGTTGAAGAGGTAGATACGCAGTATTTT	TRBJ2-3	TRBV29-1	few	-	11
CASSLSPEAFGYGYTF	TGTGCCAGCAGTTTAAGCCCCGAGGCCTTTGGGTATGGCTACACCTTC	TRBJ1-2	TRBV27	-	-	16
CASSVGNSGRSGDTQYF	TGTGCCAGCAGCGTAGGTAATAGCGGGAGATCAGGAGATACGCAGTATTTT	TRBJ2-3	TRBV9	many	TRBD2	17
CSPGKRGEQYF	TGCAGCCCGGGCAAACGCGGCGAGCAGTACTTC	TRBJ2-7	TRBV20-1	-	-	11
CASSRDRGRNEQFF	TGTGCCAGCAGCCGGGACAGGGGTCGTAATGAGCAGTTCTTC	TRBJ2-1	TRBV7-8	-	TRBD1	14
CASSLVVGQANEQFF	TGCGCCAGCAGCTTGGTGGTGGGACAGGCCAATGAGCAGTTCTTC	TRBJ2-1	TRBV5-1	many	TRBD1	15
CASTGGTSSYNEQFF	TGTGCCAGCACAGGGGGGACTAGCTCCTACAATGAGCAGTTCTTC	TRBJ2-1	TRBV7-9	few	-	15
CSARESGGKNIQYF	TGCAGTGCTAGAGAGTCTGGTGGCAAAAACATTCAGTACTTC	TRBJ2-4	TRBV20-1	few	-	14
CSARTGLSLYGYTF	TGCAGTGCTAGAACCGGACTTTCTCTCTATGGCTACACCTTC	TRBJ1-2	TRBV20-1	-	-	14
CASSLGPAYNEQFF	TGTGCCAGCAGCCTGGGACCGGCATACAATGAGCAGTTCTTC	TRBJ2-1	TRBV7-2	many	-	14
CASNRGRSSYNEQFF	TGTGCCAGCAACCGGGGGCGGAGCTCCTACAATGAGCAGTTCTTC	TRBJ2-1	TRBV2	-	-	15
CASSLLGLAGNEQYF	TGTGCCAGCAGCTTATTGGGCCTAGCGGGAAACGAGCAGTACTTC	TRBJ2-7	TRBV11-2	few	TRBD2	15
CASSPGRPYQETQYF	TGTGCCAGCAGCCCCGGGAGACCGTACCAAGAGACCCAGTACTTC	TRBJ2-5	TRBV7-2	few	-	15
CSVEVGQGLYGYTF	TGCAGCGTTGAAGTCGGACAGGGCCTCTATGGCTACACCTTC	TRBJ1-2	TRBV29-1	-	TRBD1	14
CASSYGTSGRPADTQYF	TGTGCCAGCAGCTACGGGACTAGCGGGAGGCCGGCAGATACGCAGTATTTT	TRBJ2-3	TRBV7-8	many	TRBD2	17
CATSMTSGNSYNEQFF	TGTGCCACCAGCATGACTAGCGGGAACTCCTACAATGAGCAGTTCTTC	TRBJ2-1	TRBV24-1	many	TRBD2	16
CASSPHSGGPDTQYF	TGCGCCAGCAGCCCCCATAGCGGGGGGCCAGATACGCAGTATTTT	TRBJ2-3	TRBV5-1	-	TRBD2	15
CASSQDLLAGFTDTQYF	TGTGCCAGCAGCCAAGATCTGCTAGCGGGCTTCACAGATACGCAGTATTTT	TRBJ2-3	TRBV4-2	many	TRBD2	17
CASSQVRTGESTDTQYF	TGTGCCAGCAGCCAAGTTCGAACGGGAGAGAGCACAGATACGCAGTATTTT	TRBJ2-3	TRBV4-2	many	-	17
CASSLRGGGETQYF	TGTGCCAGCTCACTCCGCGGGGGCGGAGAGACCCAGTACTTC	TRBJ2-5	TRBV18	few	-	14
CAWSGGVVGYTF	TGTGCCTGGAGCGGCGGTGTGGTGGGCTACACCTTC	TRBJ1-2	TRBV30	-	-	12
CASKGLAGAAGDTQYF	TGCGCCAGCAAGGGACTAGCGGGAGCTGCGGGAGATACGCAGTATTTT	TRBJ2-3	TRBV5-1	few	TRBD2	16